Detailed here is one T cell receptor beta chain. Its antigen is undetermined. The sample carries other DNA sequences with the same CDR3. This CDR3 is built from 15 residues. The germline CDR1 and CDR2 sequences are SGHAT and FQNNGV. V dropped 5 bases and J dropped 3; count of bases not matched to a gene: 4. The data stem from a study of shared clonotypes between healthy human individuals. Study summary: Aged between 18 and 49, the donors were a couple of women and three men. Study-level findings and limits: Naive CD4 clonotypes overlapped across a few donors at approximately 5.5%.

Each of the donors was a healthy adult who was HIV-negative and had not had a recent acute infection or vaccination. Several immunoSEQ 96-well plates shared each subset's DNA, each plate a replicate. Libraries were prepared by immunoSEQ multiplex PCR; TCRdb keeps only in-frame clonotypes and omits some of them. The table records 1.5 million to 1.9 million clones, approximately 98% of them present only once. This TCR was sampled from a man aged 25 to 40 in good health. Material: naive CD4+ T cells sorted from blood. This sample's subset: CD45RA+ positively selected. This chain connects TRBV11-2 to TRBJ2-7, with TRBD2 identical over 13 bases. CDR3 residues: CASSLGLAGVYEQYF. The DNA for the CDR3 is TGTGCCAGCAGCCTCGGACTAGCGGGAGTCTACGAGCAGTACTTC.